This TCR beta chain was captured in a study of blood T cell repertoires in COVID-19 (dated by TCRdb to about 2020). With respect to the entire study: The collaborator samples originated in the United States, Italy and Spain and spanned the acute and convalescent phases of COVID-19. The samples were drawn from two sources: the first 160 participants of the ongoing ImmuneRACE study, and 950 to 1,500 subjects contributed by 6 global collaborators. Where available, HLA class I and class II types were obtained from metadata supplied by the sample provider rather than from assay-based typing. Sample metadata almost always included a de-identified subject ID, COVID-19 status, age in years and sex. The material from the prospective study consisted of cDNA or gDNA derived from T cells, B-cell-depleted T cells, or PBMCs. The dataset comprised deeply sampled blood TCRbeta repertoires from subjects exposed to, actively infected with, or recovered from COVID-19. The repertoires were made available in a free public database intended to serve as a resource for research on the immune response to SARS-CoV-2. General conclusions and limits of the study: The amount of clinical and demographic metadata varied by source and participant and was provided uncurated.

The CDR1 and CDR2 encoded by the germline V gene are SGHTA and FQGNSA. The CDR3 measures 16 amino acids from cysteine to phenylalanine. Just CDR3 DNA is preserved here, 48 bases in frame from base 1. V ends up 5 bases short and J 6 bases short, with an unmatched junction base count of 10. TCRbeta CDR3 regions were amplified from genomic DNA using the immunoSEQ Assay, a bias-controlled multiplex PCR. Regarding the original processing steps: Within the assay, amplification of reference gene primers was used to estimate how many nucleated cells each sample contained. Sequence reads were collapsed and filtered to measure the absolute abundance of every unique TCRbeta CDR3 rearrangement. Productive Simpson clonality was computed per sample as the square root of Simpson's diversity index over productive rearrangements. TCRdb re-hosts the immuneACCESS table, in-frame sequences only. Its copies lack some clones; in the studies checked, an unresolved V gene accounts for under half of them, and the cause for the rest is not known. V and J calls and clone size are those listed in that table; D and trimming were worked out from the DNA. The sample table lists 110,000 or so clones, about three quarters of them with a count of one. Roughly 6.2% of the sample is in the top ten clones.

The collaborating institutions used their own protocols to collect whole blood in K2EDTA tubes. For TCRbeta analysis, collaborators shipped samples in one of three forms: frozen whole blood, isolated PBMCs, or DNA extracted from either of those sample types. With regard to this clone: Its antigen specificity is not known. Base qualities were left out, and no much larger clone turns up one base away.

This clonotype was sampled from a man aged 65 to 79 with acute or convalescent COVID-19. Material: peripheral blood. The chain is made from TRBV7-2 and TRBJ2-2, with TRBD2 identical over 9 junction bases. The nucleotide sequence reads as follows: TGTGCCAGCAGCCCCCGCGGTAGCGGGAGTCCCGGGGAGCTGTTTTTT. Its protein product is CASSPRGSGSPGELFF.